Following are 6 T cell receptor beta chains from one sample sequenced in a study of cytomegalovirus exposure and HLA in healthy donors. Profiling relied on immunoSEQ multiplex PCR, and the TCRdb table lists in-frame clones only, not all of them. The sample has 80,000 to 95,000 clones; 96% are singletons. Material for sequencing was PBMCs. Every receptor here comes from a woman between 18 and 29 years old in good health and CMV-seronegative.

The chain employs TRBV6-5 and TRBJ1-3; no reliable D call. The CDR3 runs 15 residues. From germline, CDR1 is MNHEY and CDR2 SVGAGI. Trimming stripped 6 bases from V and 0 bases from J, with 12 bases between. CDR3 bases: TGTGCCAGCAGCCGCGCCGGGGACTCTGGAAACACCATATATTTT. This sequence encodes CASSRAGDSGNTIYF.

This clone was seen more than once but under ten times. The chain combines TRBV18 with TRBJ1-1; 7 nucleotides align to TRBD1. CDR1 KGHSH and CDR2 LQKENI come from the germline V gene. The CDR3 loop spans 15 amino acids. With 6 bases clipped from V and 4 bases from J, the junction kept 11 bases outside the gene matches. CDR3 sequence: CASSPSRRGPTEAFF. The CDR3 nucleotides are TGTGCCAGCTCCCCTAGTCGGAGGGGGCCCACTGAAGCTTTCTTT.

The chain recombines TRBV15 with TRBJ2-5, with 9 bases identical to TRBD2. The germline CDR1 and CDR2 sequences are LNHNV and YYDKDF (reference sequence). V was pared by 0 bases and J by 4 bases, with 6 bases of the junction left unmatched. This CDR3 contains 16 residues. The CDR3 sequence is CATSREGLAGRETQYF. Written as DNA, the CDR3 is TGTGCCACCAGCAGAGAGGGTCTAGCGGGGCGAGAGACCCAGTACTTC.

This chain links TRBV5-1 with TRBJ2-5, with 7 bases that match TRBD2. The germline V gene encodes CDR1 SGHRS and CDR2 YFSETQ. The CDR3 covers 13 residues. The V and J ends lost 4 bases and 5 bases, in that order; junction bases with no gene match: 5. The CDR3 protein is CASSLGLDETQYF. The CDR3 DNA sequence: TGCGCCAGCAGCCTAGGACTAGATGAGACCCAGTACTTC.

The chain links TRBV11-2 to TRBJ2-1; TRBD2 matches 10 bases. This CDR3 comprises 15 residues. Trimming cost V 7 bases and J 7 bases; bases outside gene matches: 10. Germline CDR1 is SGHAT and CDR2 is FQNNGV. CDR3 coding DNA: TGTGCCAGCACCCCCGGACTAGCGGCGCGAAATGAGCAGTTCTTC. This encodes CASTPGLAARNEQFF.

The chain recombines TRBV19 with TRBJ1-6; possible D gene TRBD1, 6 bases. The CDR3 is 14 amino acids. The V gene's germline CDR1 is LNHDA and CDR2 SQIVND (reference sequence). V was trimmed by 6 bases and J by 11 bases, leaving 17 bases between them. The CDR3 reads CASSPTGILPPLHF. Written as DNA, the CDR3 is TGTGCCAGTAGCCCCACAGGGATTCTTCCACCCCTCCACTTT.